A single sample gave rise to the 17 T cell receptor beta chains below, sequenced in a study of CD8 T cells in ankylosing spondylitis. In TCRdb, the 5' RACE reads were re-called with MiXCR into one record per CDR3 protein. Of around 300,000 distinct CDR3 sequences in the sample, around a tenth are singletons; the top ten hold 8% to 9.5%. What was sequenced was blood, either unsorted or a sorted T cell fraction (not recorded which). These receptors were taken from a female donor with ankylosing spondylitis or in good health (not recorded which).

Concerning this clonotype: A clone one base away is much larger, so this may be a read error. As the CDR3 is not closed by the conserved phenylalanine or tryptophan, this likely results from a read error. This rearrangement joins TRBV12-3 or TRBV12-4 to TRBJ2-1; no clear D. V lost 3 bases, J lost 9 bases, and 15 bases lay in between. The CDR3 is 14 amino acids. The CDR3 nucleotides read TGTGCCAGCAGTTTTCTCTTTCCCGGCGGTGAGCAGTTCTTG. It specifies CASSFLFPGGEQFL.

This clonotype came up many times. The chain couples TRBV12-3 or TRBV12-4 to TRBJ1-1; D perhaps matches TRBD1 (6 bases). The germline V and J ends were trimmed by 3 bases and 5 bases, with 10 bases remaining between them. This CDR3 contains 13 residues. The CDR3 sequence is CASSFQGQTEAFF. The CDR3 nucleotides are TGTGCCAGCAGTTTTCAGGGGCAAACTGAAGCTTTCTTT.

This clonotype showed up many times. The chain couples TRBV20-1 to TRBJ1-1, with D unclear. The CDR3 is made up of 15 amino acids. V lost 2 bases and J 4 bases, leaving 17 bases between the germline ends. Per germline, CDR1 DFQATT and CDR2 SNEGSKA (reference sequence). CDR3 nucleotides: TGCAGTGCTAGAACATCCGTACGGCGGAGCACTGAAGCTTTCTTT. It translates to CSARTSVRRSTEAFF.

This clonotype was seen many times. The V call is TRBV6-1, the J call TRBJ2-1; the D gene is possibly TRBD2 (5 bases). From germline, CDR1 is MNHNS and CDR2 SASEGT. V lost 8 bases and J lost 8, with 19 bases in between. The length of the CDR3 is 14 residues. CDR3 in amino acids: CASLGADAWYEQFF. DNA for the CDR3: TGTGCCAGCCTGGGAGCAGACGCGTGGTATGAGCAGTTCTTC.

CDR3 nucleotide sequence: TGTGCCAGCAGCCTGCGAGGGGGGTTTAGCGAGCAGTACTTC. Amino acid sequence: CASSLRGGFSEQYF. This chain joins TRBV7-8 and TRBJ2-7, with D possibly being TRBD1 or TRBD2 (6 bases each). V was cut by 5 bases and J by 6 bases, with 17 bases left in between. This CDR3 spans 14 amino acids. In germline, CDR1 is SGHVS, CDR2 FQNEAQ. The entire variable domain, with the rest obtained from reference TRBV7-8 and TRBJ2-7, is as follows: GAGVSQSPRYKVAKRGQDVALRCDPISGHVSLFWYQQALGQGPEFLTYFQNEAQLDKSGLPSDRFFAERPEGSVSTLKIQRTQQEDSAVYLCASSLRGGFSEQYFGPGTRLTVT.

In its sample, this clonotype was seen many times. The chain employs TRBV5-1 and TRBJ2-1; 11 positions match TRBD2. The J segment lost 6 bases and the V segment lost 4 bases, leaving 6 bases of the junction unmatched. Looked up from germline, CDR1 is SGHRS and CDR2 is YFSETQ. This CDR3 is 15 amino acids long. CDR3 loop: CASSLASGGFNEQFF. CDR3 nucleotides: TGCGCCAGCAGCCTCGCTAGCGGGGGGTTCAATGAGCAGTTCTTC.

Only a few counts were recorded for this clonotype. The chain is built from TRBV27 and TRBJ1-2; TRBD1 is a possible D gene (6 bases). V shed 10 bases and J shed 2 bases, with 17 bases lying between them. The CDR3 consists of 14 residues. From germline, CDR1 is MNHEY and CDR2 SMNVEV (reference sequence). CDR3: CATYRLGANYGYTF. Written as DNA, the CDR3 is TGTGCCACCTATCGGCTGGGGGCGAACTATGGCTACACCTTC.

This clonotype was seen a few times. V usage is TRBV20-1 and J usage is TRBJ2-5; no clear D gene. Germline loops: CDR1 DFQATT, CDR2 SNEGSKA (reference sequence). The CDR3 is made up of 13 amino acids. Between the trimmed V and J ends, which lost 6 bases and 5 bases, there was a span of 16 bases. The CDR3 bases are TGCAGTGCGAGAAGGCAGCTCGGCGAGACCCAGTACTTC. This encodes CSARRQLGETQYF.

Comment on this clonotype: Just one base apart from a much larger clone, this may be a read error. The chain joins TRBV6-2 or TRBV6-3 to TRBJ1-4; D ambiguous. With 4 bases removed from V and 5 bases from J, the gap between germline ends came to 11 bases. The germline CDR1 and CDR2 sequences are MNHEY and SVGEGT. This CDR3 spans 14 amino acids. The CDR3 nucleotides read TGTGCCAGCAGTTTTCGGCGGTCGAATGAAAAACTGTTTTTT. Translating gives CASSFRRSNEKLFF.

This clonotype showed up just a few times. This chain joins TRBV12-3 or TRBV12-4 and TRBJ2-4, with D unresolved. Trimming removed 6 bases from V and 0 bases from J, with 9 bases in between. This CDR3 has 14 residues. The CDR3 DNA follows: TGTGCCAGCAGGCCGGAATTAGCCAAAAACATTCAGTACTTC. It specifies CASRPELAKNIQYF.

This clonotype was found many times. The chain joins TRBV10-3 to TRBJ2-7; 8 positions agree with TRBD1. The V gene end was trimmed by 0 bases and the J gene end by 4 bases; junction bases not matched to a gene: 5. The CDR3 has 15 residues. CDR1 ENHRY and CDR2 SYGVKD come from the germline V gene. The DNA for the CDR3 is TGTGCCATCAGTGAGTCTCCAGGGGGCAAGTACGAGCAGTACTTC. It translates to CAISESPGGKYEQYF.

The J gene is TRBJ2-7, the V gene TRBV7-2; 12 bases fit TRBD2. This CDR3 region has 14 residues. The germline CDR1 and CDR2 sequences are SGHTA and FQGNSA. The J segment lost 9 bases and the V segment lost 3 bases, leaving 6 bases of the junction unmatched. CDR3 protein: CASSLTSGGAGQYF. The CDR3 nucleotides read TGTGCCAGCAGCTTGACTAGCGGGGGTGCTGGGCAGTACTTC.

This clonotype was recorded many times. The chain carries TRBV5-1 and TRBJ1-4; the D gene is possibly TRBD1 (5 bases). The V and J ends lost 4 bases and 3 bases respectively, with 13 bases between them. The germline V gene has CDR1 SGHRS and CDR2 YFSETQ. The CDR3 length is 15 residues. The CDR3 reads CASSPRGGSNEKLFF. The CDR3 DNA reads TGCGCCAGCAGCCCGCGGGGCGGATCTAATGAAAAACTGTTTTTT. The whole variable domain, filled in from reference TRBV5-1 and TRBJ1-4, reads KAGVTQTPRYLIKTRGQQVTLSCSPISGHRSVSWYQQTPGQGLQFLFEYFSETQRNKGNFPGRFSGRQFSNSRSEMNVSTLELGDSALYLCASSPRGGSNEKLFFGSGTQLSVL.

This clonotype has a count of ten or more. The chain employs TRBV4-3 and TRBJ1-4; D gene uncertain. This CDR3 comprises 14 residues. Deletions cut 3 bases from V and 12 bases from J, with 17 bases between. Germline V gives CDR1 LGHNA, CDR2 YSLEER. The CDR3 bases are TGCGCCAGCAGCCATTCACTACGAGATCGGGAACTGTTTTTT. Encoded protein: CASSHSLRDRELFF.

The sample holds many counts of this clonotype. The chain links TRBV6-1 to TRBJ1-1; D gene unclear. V was shortened by 6 bases and J by 3 bases, with 14 bases between the two germline ends. Germline assignment: CDR1 MNHNS and CDR2 SASEGT. CDR3 length: 14 residues. The CDR3 sequence is CASRVDGTYTEAFF. Here the CDR3 DNA reads TGTGCCAGCAGGGTGGACGGCACATACACTGAAGCTTTCTTT.

This clonotype was counted ten times or more. J is TRBJ2-1 and V is TRBV18, with 9 bases that match TRBD2. V was pared by 0 bases and J by 4 bases, with 7 bases of the junction left unmatched. CDR1 is KGHSH, CDR2 LQKENI, per germline. The CDR3 has 17 residues. The DNA for the CDR3 is TGTGCCAGCTCACCACCTTCGGGTAGCGGGAGATACAATGAGCAGTTCTTC. It is translated as CASSPPSGSGRYNEQFF.

This clonotype came up many times. The rearrangement links TRBV6-5 to TRBJ2-2; D is possibly TRBD2 (5 bases). CDR3 length: 13 residues. V dropped 0 bases and J dropped 6 bases, with 5 bases sitting between them. Germline-derived CDR1 and CDR2 are MNHEY and SVGAGI. This CDR3 reads CASSYSRAGELFF. As DNA, the CDR3 is TGTGCCAGCAGTTACTCGAGGGCCGGGGAGCTGTTTTTT.